This T cell receptor beta chain was observed in a study of T-cell reconstitution after alpha-beta-depleted transplantation in children. Preparation of the TCRbeta library was carried out with unique molecular identifiers. TCRdb redid the calling of the PCR reads with MiXCR, one entry per CDR3 protein. This table holds about 640,000 distinct CDR3 sequences, around 16% found once. Deletions cut 4 bases from V and 8 bases from J, with 19 bases between. From germline, CDR1 is SGHDT and CDR2 YYEEEE. CDR3 length: 15 residues. Sample: PBMCs from the stem cell graft donor, taken from the stem cell graft. This chain uses TRBV5-6 with TRBJ1-5; D not certain. The TCR was taken from a human donor who donated a stem cell graft to a child with acute myeloid leukemia. The CDR3 DNA follows: TGTGCCAGCAGCCTGGGGAGGGAACCTATCAAGCCCCAGCATTTT. This encodes CASSLGREPIKPQHF.